One sample yielded the 14 T cell receptor beta chains listed below, sequenced in a study of T cell responses to AZD1222 COVID-19 vaccine. Sequencing used immunoSEQ multiplex PCR; TCRdb keeps in-frame clones, though not all of them. The table lists about 90,000 clones, roughly 88% of them singletons, with 5.8% in the top ten. The sample was peripheral blood, taken on day 0 of AZD1222 vaccination. The source is an adult in good health.

V and J are TRBV6-2 or TRBV6-3 and TRBJ2-1, with 14 bases identical to TRBD2. V lost 2 bases to trimming and J lost 4 bases; unmatched junction nucleotides: 4. The CDR3 extends over 17 amino acids. Germline CDR1 and CDR2: MNHEY and SVGEGT. The CDR3 reads CASSYPGLAGGYNEQFF. CDR3 nucleotide sequence: TGTGCCAGCAGTTACCCAGGACTAGCGGGAGGATACAATGAGCAGTTCTTC.

V is TRBV7-6 and J is TRBJ2-1; 9 bases match TRBD2. V shed 5 bases and J 9 bases; nucleotides not matched to a gene: 14. CDR1 is SGHVS, CDR2 FNYEAQ, per germline. The CDR3 sequence is 16 residues long. CDR3 DNA sequence: TGTGCCAGCAGCCCATTAGCGGGAGCTCCAATGGGTGAGCAGTTCTTC. Encoded protein: CASSPLAGAPMGEQFF.

The chain joins TRBV9 to TRBJ2-3; perhaps TRBD1 as D (6 bases). V was pared by 0 bases and J by 1 base, with 12 bases between. Looked up from germline, CDR1 is SGDLS and CDR2 is YYNGEE. The CDR3 has 16 residues. Written as DNA, the CDR3 is TGTGCCAGCAGCGTAGTCGCAGGGGTGGGCACAGATACGCAGTATTTT. Amino acids: CASSVVAGVGTDTQYF.

The genes are TRBV6-6 and TRBJ1-1; D is uncertain. The CDR3 sequence is 13 residues long. V was pared by 6 bases and J by 1 base, with 9 bases between. Per the germline V gene, CDR1 is MNHNY and CDR2 is SVGAGI (reference sequence). CDR3 amino acids: CASRTEGNTEAFF. DNA for the CDR3: TGTGCCAGCAGGACCGAGGGGAACACTGAAGCTTTCTTT.

This clone was detected only once. This rearrangement joins TRBV5-4 to TRBJ1-2; the match to TRBD1 covers 7 bases. The CDR3 is 19 amino acids. The germline V gene encodes CDR1 SGHNT and CDR2 YYREEE (reference sequence). Trimming took 4 bases from V and 8 from J; bases not matched to a gene: 26. The CDR3 here is CASSPRPPGQPSLHVGYTF. CDR3 coding DNA: TGTGCCAGCAGCCCTCGTCCCCCGGGACAGCCATCCTTACACGTGGGCTACACCTTC. Together with reference TRBV5-4 and TRBJ1-2, the CDR3 gives the full variable domain: ETGVTQSPTHLIKTRGQQVTLRCSSQSGHNTVSWYQQALGQGPQFIFQYYREEENGRGNFPPRFSGLQFPNYSSELNVNALELDDSALYLCASSPRPPGQPSLHVGYTFGSGTRLTVV.

This clone came up once. This sequence joins TRBV7-8 and TRBJ2-2; 14 nucleotides line up with TRBD2. The CDR3 consists of 19 residues. CDR1 is SGHVS, CDR2 FQNEAQ, per germline. V lost 5 bases and J lost 4; bases outside the gene matches: 12. DNA for the CDR3: TGTGCCAGCAGCCTCTCGGGACTAGCGGGAGAGAGGAGCACCGGGGAGCTGTTTTTT. It is translated as CASSLSGLAGERSTGELFF.

This clone was observed a few times. The chain has TRBV7-6 and TRBJ2-1; 12 nucleotides agree with TRBD2. Germline V lookup: CDR1 SGHVS, CDR2 FNYEAQ. The CDR3 contains 16 residues. V gave up 2 bases and J gave up 10 bases; unmatched junction bases: 9. The CDR3 sequence is CASSLNLAGGPGEQFF. CDR3 bases: TGTGCCAGCAGCTTAAACCTAGCGGGAGGGCCGGGGGAGCAGTTCTTC.

The CDR3 sequence: CASSEQGGTNEKLFF. Written as DNA, the CDR3 is TGTGCCAGCAGTGAACAGGGGGGGACTAATGAAAAACTGTTTTTT. V is TRBV25-1 and J is TRBJ1-4; the match to TRBD1 covers 7 bases. Germline CDR1 is MGHDK and CDR2 is SYGVNS. This CDR3 is 15 amino acids long. Germline trimming cut 2 bases from V and 2 bases from J; bases unmatched to any gene: 2.

Here the CDR3 reads CASSSMAVQNTEAFF. CDR3 sequence (DNA): TGCGCCAGCAGCAGCATGGCAGTACAGAACACTGAAGCTTTCTTT. The chain employs TRBV5-1 and TRBJ1-1; D is uncertain. Looked up from germline, CDR1 is SGHRS and CDR2 is YFSETQ. V was trimmed by 4 bases and J by 1 base, leaving 14 bases between them. This CDR3 is 15 amino acids long.

The count of this clone is one. The chain is built from TRBV29-1 and TRBJ2-4; maybe TRBD2 (7 bases). There are 17 residues in the CDR3. Trimming stripped 3 bases from V and 0 bases from J, with 18 bases between. Germline assignment: CDR1 SQVTM and CDR2 ANQGSEA. The CDR3 spells CSVESGGAWKAKNIQYF. CDR3 DNA: TGCAGCGTTGAGTCGGGGGGCGCCTGGAAAGCCAAAAACATTCAGTACTTC.

The chain carries TRBV15 and TRBJ1-1; 10 bases map to TRBD1. This CDR3 is 13 amino acids long. The ends lost 6 bases at V and 6 bases at J; junction bases unmatched: 4. CDR1 and CDR2 from the germline V gene are LNHNV and YYDKDF (reference sequence). The CDR3 loop is CATRGQGMSEAFF. CDR3 in DNA: TGTGCCACCAGGGGACAGGGGATGTCTGAAGCTTTCTTT. The complete variable domain, with remaining parts taken from reference TRBV15 and TRBJ1-1, reads DAMVIQNPRYQVTQFGKPVTLSCSQTLNHNVMYWYQQKSSQAPKLLFHYYDKDFNNEADTPDNFQSRRPNTSFCFLDIRSPGLGDTAMYLCATRGQGMSEAFFGQGTRLTVV.

V usage is TRBV12-3 or TRBV12-4 and J usage is TRBJ2-2; a weak D match, TRBD2 (5 bases). CDR3 length: 13 residues. V lost 5 bases, J lost 3 bases, and 7 bases lay in between. CDR3 bases: TGTGCCAGCAGTGTGAGGGACACCGGGGAGCTGTTTTTT. Its protein product is CASSVRDTGELFF.

This clone occurred a few times. This chain uses TRBV11-2 with TRBJ1-2; 7 nucleotides line up with TRBD1. Per the germline V gene, CDR1 is SGHAT and CDR2 is FQNNGV. The CDR3 consists of 15 residues. V lost 5 bases and J lost 7; bases outside the gene matches: 13. The CDR3: CASSLGAGGLFGYTF. Here the CDR3 DNA reads TGTGCCAGCAGCCTTGGGGCAGGGGGACTGTTTGGCTACACCTTC.

The chain links TRBV29-1 to TRBJ1-2; D unclear. The CDR3 sequence is 13 residues long. Germline values: CDR1 SQVTM, CDR2 ANQGSEA. V was pared by 0 bases and J by 8 bases, with 13 bases between. The CDR3 here is CSVEDQGLGGYTF. CDR3 sequence (DNA): TGCAGCGTTGAAGATCAAGGACTGGGGGGCTACACCTTC. The variable domain in full, with the rest retrieved from reference TRBV29-1 and TRBJ1-2, is SAVISQKPSRDICQRGTSLTIQCQVDSQVTMMFWYRQQPGQSLTLIATANQGSEATYESGFVIDKFPISRPNLTFSTLTVSNMSPEDSSIYLCSVEDQGLGGYTFGSGTRLTVV.